The next 19 T cell receptor beta chains were all read from a single sample in a study of tissue T cells after allogeneic stem cell transplantation. The table came from immunoSEQ multiplex PCR; TCRdb's copy has only in-frame clones and leaves some out. The repertoire consists of some 3,700 clones, with around 45% occurring once and the leading ten covering 25% to 30%. As for time point: mouse harvest day 14 after allogeneic transplant. Each mouse received 10^7 T-cell-depleted marrow cells plus 10^6 splenic CD5+ T cells by tail vein. Sequencing input: gut tissue. The receptors were sampled from a female BALB/c mouse given C57BL/6 T cells with graft-versus-host disease after an allogeneic hematopoietic cell transplant.

On this clone: The genes and germline here are from mouse. Sequencing ends 1 residue short of the CDR3 end; the germline J gene provides the rest. The V and J genes are TRBV24 and TRBJ2-7; D uncertain. Germline-derived CDR1 and CDR2 are KGHTA and FRNEEI. V dropped 2 bases and J dropped 6 bases, with 5 bases sitting between them. The CDR3 runs to 11 residues. The DNA read from the CDR3 is TGTGCCAGCAGTCTGACAGTTGAACAGTAC. Encoded protein: CASSLTVEQY. The whole CDR3 reads CASSLTVEQYF.

Only a few counts were recorded for this clone. The gene names here belong to mouse. Sequencing ends 1 residue short of the CDR3 end; the germline J gene provides the rest. This chain connects TRBV13-2 to TRBJ2-3, with D perhaps TRBD1 or TRBD2 (5 bases each). The germline gives CDR1 NNHNN, CDR2 SYGAGS (reference sequence). Between the trimmed V and J ends, which lost 5 bases and 0 bases, there was a span of 16 bases. The CDR3 loop spans 16 amino acids. CDR3 DNA, as far as it was read: TGTGCCAGCGGGGGGCGGCCCGGGTATAGTGCAGAAACGCTGTAT. Its protein product is CASGGRPGYSAETLY. From start to end, the CDR3 is CASGGRPGYSAETLYF.

With regard to this clone: These gene names are mouse names. The CDR3 goes on 1 residue after the read ends, and that part is filled in from the germline J gene. The chain carries TRBV12-1 and TRBJ1-2; unclear D gene. V shed 0 bases and J shed 0 bases, with 4 bases lying between them. Germline-derived CDR1 and CDR2 are SGHSN and HYEKVE. The CDR3 has 13 amino acids. The part of the CDR3 DNA that was read is TGTGCCAGCTCTCTCGTATCAAACTCCGACTACACC. Protein: CASSLVSNSDYT. The full CDR3 protein reads CASSLVSNSDYTF.

Worth noting for this clone: Genes and germline are mouse. Read data end 1 residue before the CDR3 end; the end is taken from the germline J gene. The rearrangement links TRBV3 to TRBJ1-3; D gene unclear. V was cut by 3 bases and J by 2 bases, with 5 bases left in between. Germline lookup yields CDR1 SNHLY and CDR2 FYNGKV (reference sequence). The length of the CDR3 is 13 residues. CDR3 bases read: TGTGCCAGCAGCTTCCAGACTGGAAATACGCTCTAT. It is translated as CASSFQTGNTLY. The complete CDR3 protein is CASSFQTGNTLYF.

This clone was seen more than once but under ten times. Here the gene names and germline are mouse. The CDR3 goes on 1 residue after the read ends, and that part is filled in from the germline J gene. This rearrangement joins TRBV3 to TRBJ1-3, with a possible D match to TRBD1 (5 bases). The CDR3 length is 14 residues. Deletions cut 6 bases from V and 4 bases from J, with 13 bases between. Germline V gene data show CDR1 as SNHLY and CDR2 as FYNGKV (reference sequence). Incomplete CDR3 DNA: TGTGCCAGCAGTCGCGACAGTCGGGGAAATACGCTCTAT. Translated, it gives CASSRDSRGNTLY. The whole CDR3 reads CASSRDSRGNTLYF.

In this sample, this clone turned up a few times. Germline and genes here are mouse. Read coverage stops 1 residue before the CDR3 terminus; the germline J gene supplies the remainder. V usage is TRBV19 and J usage is TRBJ2-1; possibly TRBD1 or TRBD2 for D (5 bases each). Germline-derived CDR1 and CDR2 are FNHDT and SITEND (reference sequence). The CDR3 runs to 12 residues. Deletions cut 9 bases from V and 1 base from J, with 8 bases between. The CDR3: CATGANYAEQFF. CDR3 DNA, as far as it was read: TGTGCCACCGGGGCAAACTATGCTGAGCAGTTC.

This clone was seen more than once but under ten times. Germline and genes here are mouse. The CDR3 goes on 1 residue after the read ends, and that part is filled in from the germline J gene. The chain combines TRBV16 with TRBJ1-3, with a possible D match to TRBD1 (5 bases). The CDR3 contains 14 residues. V gave up 3 bases and J gave up 2 bases, with 8 bases separating them. Germline V gene lookup returns CDR1 SGHSA and CDR2 FRNQAP. The CDR3 loop is CASSFQGPGNTLYF. Incomplete CDR3 DNA: TGTGCAAGCAGCTTTCAGGGCCCTGGAAATACGCTCTAT.

With regard to this clone: Here the gene names and germline are mouse. CDR3 DNA (partial): TGCACCTGCAGTGCAGGGACAGCAAACACAGAAGTCTTC. The encoded protein is CTCSAGTANTEVF. The CDR3, in full, reads CTCSAGTANTEVFF. The chain links TRBV1 to TRBJ1-1, with D maybe TRBD1 (6 bases). The read falls 1 residue short of the CDR3 end, and the missing part is taken from the germline J gene. Germline V lookup: CDR1 NSQYPW, CDR2 LRSPGD (reference sequence). This CDR3 has 14 residues. The V and J ends lost 1 base and 0 bases respectively, with 6 bases between them.

There are a few counts of this clone. Genes and germline come from the mouse. The sequenced CDR3 bases are TGTGCCAGCAGCTTACGGGAGAACACCGGGCAGCTCTAC. Amino acid sequence: CASSLRENTGQLY. From start to end, the CDR3 is CASSLRENTGQLYF. The rearrangement links TRBV3 to TRBJ2-2; D is unclear. The read terminates 1 residue ahead of where the CDR3 ends, so the germline J gene completes it. This CDR3 has 14 residues. Germline values: CDR1 SNHLY, CDR2 FYNGKV (reference sequence). Trimming took off 2 bases at V and 2 bases at J, with 6 bases between the two ends.

On this clone itself: Mouse names are used for the genes. The DNA ends 1 residue before the CDR3 does, and the rest of the CDR3 is filled in from the germline J gene. The V gene is TRBV5, the J gene TRBJ1-1; perhaps TRBD1 as D (6 bases). Germline-derived CDR1 and CDR2 are LGHNA and YNLKQL (reference sequence). The V and J ends lost 1 base and 6 bases respectively, with 9 bases between them. CDR3 length equals 13 residues. The sequenced part of the CDR3 DNA is TGTGCCAGCAGCCAAGGACAGGAACCAGAAGTCTTC. It encodes CASSQGQEPEVF. The CDR3 reads in full as CASSQGQEPEVFF.

This clone showed up just a few times. These gene names are mouse names. The read gets to within 1 residue of the CDR3 end, and the germline J gene fills in the rest. The chain has TRBV23 and TRBJ2-7; TRBD2, the table's D call, was not compared with the DNA. This CDR3 has 14 residues. Germline V lookup: CDR1 KGHTA, CDR2 FQNQQP. The CDR3 spells CSSSQSGGPYEQYF. Partial CDR3 DNA: TGCTCCAGCAGTCAATCTGGGGGGCCTTATGAACAGTAC.

A remark on this clone: Mouse germline and gene names are used. The read comes to an end 1 residue before the CDR3 does, leaving the germline J gene to fill in the end. The genes are TRBV2 and TRBJ1-6; D call uncertain. TRBJ1-6 is treated as an ORF (open reading frame) with a function not yet certain. This CDR3 comprises 15 residues. V dropped 0 bases and J dropped 3 bases, with 6 bases sitting between them. Germline CDR1 LGHNA, CDR2 YSYQKL. The CDR3: CASSQEPSYNSPLYF. The DNA read from the CDR3 is TGTGCCAGCAGCCAAGAGCCAAGCTATAATTCGCCCCTCTAC.

This clone has only a few counts. The gene symbols are mouse symbols. The CDR3 region is CASSYGWGAQNTLYF. Incomplete CDR3 DNA: TGTGCCAGCAGCTACGGCTGGGGGGCTCAAAACACCTTGTAC. J is TRBJ2-4 and V is TRBV4, with 8 bases identical to TRBD2. The read ends 1 residue shy of where the CDR3 ends; the end is completed using the germline J gene. Unmatched junction bases numbered 4, after V lost 3 bases and J lost 2 bases. Germline CDR1 is LGHDT and CDR2 is YNNKQL (reference sequence). The CDR3 has 15 amino acids.

Turning to this clone: Genes here carry mouse names. With the read ending 1 residue before the CDR3 end, the germline J gene is used to fill in that end. The rearrangement links TRBV12-1 to TRBJ1-1, with 7 positions matching TRBD1. Germline V gene lookup returns CDR1 SGHSN and CDR2 HYEKVE. V trimming: 4 bases; J trimming: 1 base; junction bases outside the gene matches: 2. The CDR3 totals 13 residues. CDR3 DNA, as far as it was read: TGTGCCAGCTCCCGGGACAGAAACACAGAAGTCTTC. Protein: CASSRDRNTEVF. The entire CDR3 sequence reads CASSRDRNTEVFF. The full variable domain, in which reference TRBV12-1 and TRBJ1-1 provide the parts outside the CDR3, is DSGVVQSPRHIIKEKGGRSVLTCIPISGHSNVVWYQQTLGKELKFLIQHYEKVERDKGFLPSRFSVQQFDDYHSEMNMSALELEDSAMYFCASSRDRNTEVFFGKGTRLTVV.

About this clone itself: Given a far larger clone just one base away, this is likely a sequencing read error. Gene names and germline refer to mouse. Read data end 1 residue before the CDR3 end; the end is taken from the germline J gene. V gene TRBV4 combines with J gene TRBJ2-7, with TRBD2 matching 7 bases. This CDR3 is built from 14 residues. J lost 6 bases, V lost 3 bases, and 8 bases had no gene match. Per germline, CDR1 LGHDT and CDR2 YNNKQL (reference sequence). CDR3 region: CASSYDWAGFEQYF. The sequenced CDR3 bases are TGTGCCAGCAGCTACGACTGGGCGGGCTTTGAACAGTAC.

On this clone: Germline and genes here are mouse. The covered CDR3 bases are TGTGCCAGCAAAAATTCTGGAAATACGCTCTAT. Residues: CASKNSGNTLY. The whole CDR3 protein is CASKNSGNTLYF. This sequence joins TRBV24 and TRBJ1-3; D unclear. The CDR3 is cut off 1 residue early in the read; its end comes from the germline J gene. CDR3 size: 12 residues. The V end lost 7 bases, the J end lost 0 bases, and 4 bases lay between the germline ends. Germline values: CDR1 KGHTA, CDR2 FRNEEI.

A remark on this clone: Here the gene names and germline are mouse. The read ends 1 residue early relative to the CDR3; the germline J gene fills the gap. The chain employs TRBV20 and TRBJ2-5; TRBD2 matches 10 bases. Germline values: CDR1 GFQATS, CDR2 STVNSAI. V was pared by 3 bases and J by 2 bases, with 5 bases of the junction left unmatched. This CDR3 is 15 amino acids long. CDR3 bases read: TGTGGTGCTAGAGACTGGGGGGCATTCCAAGACACCCAGTAC. Encoded protein: CGARDWGAFQDTQY. The complete CDR3 sequence is CGARDWGAFQDTQYF.

This clone was picked up a small number of times. The genes and germline here are from mouse. The covered CDR3 bases are TGTGCTAGCCGGACCAACACAGAAGTCTTC. Translated, it gives CASRTNTEVF. The CDR3 reads in full as CASRTNTEVFF. The chain carries TRBV29 and TRBJ1-1; D is unresolved. The read stops 1 residue short of the end of the CDR3; the missing end is completed from the germline J gene. CDR3 length: 11 amino acids. Trimming removed 8 bases from V and 2 bases from J, with 6 bases in between. Germline V gene lookup returns CDR1 MSHET and CDR2 SYDVDS.

On this clone itself: Gene names follow the mouse nomenclature. The CDR3 end lies 1 residue beyond the end of the read and is filled in from the germline J gene. The genes are TRBV3 and TRBJ2-3, with 7 bases identical to TRBD2. CDR1 is SNHLY and CDR2 is FYNGKV in the germline V gene (reference sequence). The CDR3 is 15 amino acids. V trimming: 4 bases; J trimming: 3 bases; junction bases outside the gene matches: 7. The CDR3 DNA, read in part, is TGTGCCAGCAGCTACTCGGGGGGGAGGGCAGAAACGCTGTAT. Its translation is CASSYSGGRAETLY. From start to end, the CDR3 is CASSYSGGRAETLYF.